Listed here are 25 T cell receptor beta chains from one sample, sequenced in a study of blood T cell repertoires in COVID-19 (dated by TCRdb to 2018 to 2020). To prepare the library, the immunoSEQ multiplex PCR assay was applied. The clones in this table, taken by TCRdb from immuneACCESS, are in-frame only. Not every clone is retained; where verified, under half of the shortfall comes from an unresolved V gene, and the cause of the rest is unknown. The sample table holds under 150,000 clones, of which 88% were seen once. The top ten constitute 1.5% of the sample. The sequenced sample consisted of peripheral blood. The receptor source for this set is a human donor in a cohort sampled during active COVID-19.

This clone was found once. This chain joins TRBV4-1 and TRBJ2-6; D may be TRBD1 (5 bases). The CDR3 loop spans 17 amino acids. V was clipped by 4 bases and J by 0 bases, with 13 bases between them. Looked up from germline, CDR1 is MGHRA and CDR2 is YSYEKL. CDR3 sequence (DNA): TGCGCCAGCAGCCTCAGGGCGACGAACTCTGGGGCCAACGTCCTGACTTTC. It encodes CASSLRATNSGANVLTF.

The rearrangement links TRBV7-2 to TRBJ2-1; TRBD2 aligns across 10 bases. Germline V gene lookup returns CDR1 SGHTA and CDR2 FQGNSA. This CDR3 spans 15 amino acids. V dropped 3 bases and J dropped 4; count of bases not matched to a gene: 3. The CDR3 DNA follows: TGTGCCAGCAGCTTTAGCGGGGGGACTTACAATGAGCAGTTCTTC. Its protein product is CASSFSGGTYNEQFF.

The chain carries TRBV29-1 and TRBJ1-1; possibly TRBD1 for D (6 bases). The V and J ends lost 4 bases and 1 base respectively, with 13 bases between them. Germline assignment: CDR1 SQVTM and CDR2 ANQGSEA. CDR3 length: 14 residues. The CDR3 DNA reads TGCAGCGTTGGACAGGCCTGGAAGAACACTGAAGCTTTCTTT. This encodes CSVGQAWKNTEAFF.

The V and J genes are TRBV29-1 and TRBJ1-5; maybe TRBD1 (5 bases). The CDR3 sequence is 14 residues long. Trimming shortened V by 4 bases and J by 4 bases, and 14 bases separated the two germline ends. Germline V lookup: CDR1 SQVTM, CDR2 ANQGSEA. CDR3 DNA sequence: TGCAGCGTTGGGGCGACAGACCCTAATCAGCCCCAGCATTTT. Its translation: CSVGATDPNQPQHF.

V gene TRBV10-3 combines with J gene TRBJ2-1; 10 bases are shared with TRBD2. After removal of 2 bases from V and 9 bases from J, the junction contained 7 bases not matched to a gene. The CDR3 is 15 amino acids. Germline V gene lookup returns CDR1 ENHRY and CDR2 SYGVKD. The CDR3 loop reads CAISEGAGGPGEQFF. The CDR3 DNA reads TGTGCCATCAGTGAGGGAGCGGGAGGGCCGGGTGAGCAGTTCTTC.

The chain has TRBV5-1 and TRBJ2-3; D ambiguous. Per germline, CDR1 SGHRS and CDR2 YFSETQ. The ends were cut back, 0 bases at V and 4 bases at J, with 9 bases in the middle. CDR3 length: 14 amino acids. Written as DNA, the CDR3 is TGCGCCAGCAGCTTGGCGTCCTTCCCAGATACGCAGTATTTT. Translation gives CASSLASFPDTQYF.

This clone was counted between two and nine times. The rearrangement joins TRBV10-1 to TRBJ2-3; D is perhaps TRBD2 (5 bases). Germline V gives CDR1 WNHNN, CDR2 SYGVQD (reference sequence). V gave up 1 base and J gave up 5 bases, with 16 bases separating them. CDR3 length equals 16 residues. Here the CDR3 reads CASSEFPPTGEDTQYF. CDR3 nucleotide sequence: TGCGCCAGCAGTGAGTTCCCCCCAACCGGGGAAGATACGCAGTATTTT.

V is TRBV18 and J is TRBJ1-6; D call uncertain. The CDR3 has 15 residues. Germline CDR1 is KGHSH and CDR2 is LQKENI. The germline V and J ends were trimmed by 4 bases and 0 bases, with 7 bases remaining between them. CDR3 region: CASSLRSSYNSPLHF. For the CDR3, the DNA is TGTGCCAGCTCACTTAGGAGCTCCTATAATTCACCCCTCCACTTT.

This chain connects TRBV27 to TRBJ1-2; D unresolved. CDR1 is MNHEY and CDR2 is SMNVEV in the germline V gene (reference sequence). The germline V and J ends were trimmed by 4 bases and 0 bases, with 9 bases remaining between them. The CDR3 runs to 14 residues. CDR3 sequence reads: CASSSRLANYGYTF. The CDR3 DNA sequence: TGTGCCAGCAGTTCCAGGTTGGCTAACTATGGCTACACCTTC.

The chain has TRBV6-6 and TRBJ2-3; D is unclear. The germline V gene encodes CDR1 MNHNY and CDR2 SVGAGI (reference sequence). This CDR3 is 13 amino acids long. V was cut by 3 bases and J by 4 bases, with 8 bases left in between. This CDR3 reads CASSYYTPDTQYF. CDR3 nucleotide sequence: TGTGCCAGCAGTTATTACACCCCAGATACGCAGTATTTT.

The CDR3 protein is CASGQGQGDEKLFF. CDR3 DNA sequence: TGCGCCAGCGGACAGGGACAGGGGGATGAAAAACTGTTTTTT. The rearrangement joins TRBV5-1 to TRBJ1-4, with 11 bases matching TRBD1. Germline assignment: CDR1 SGHRS and CDR2 YFSETQ. The CDR3 has 14 amino acids. V was clipped by 7 bases and J by 6 bases; unmatched bases: 5.

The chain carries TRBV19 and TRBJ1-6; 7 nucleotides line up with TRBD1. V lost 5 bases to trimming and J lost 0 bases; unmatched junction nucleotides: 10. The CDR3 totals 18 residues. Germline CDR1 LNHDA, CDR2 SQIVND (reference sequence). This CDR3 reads CASSSPSGQSSYNSPLHF. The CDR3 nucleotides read TGTGCCAGTAGTTCCCCTTCGGGACAGAGCTCCTATAATTCACCCCTCCACTTT.

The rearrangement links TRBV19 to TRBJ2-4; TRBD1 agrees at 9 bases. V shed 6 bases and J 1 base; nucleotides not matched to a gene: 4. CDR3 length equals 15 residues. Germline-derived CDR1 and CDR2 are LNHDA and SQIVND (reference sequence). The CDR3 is CASRLQGAAKNIQYF. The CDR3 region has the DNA TGTGCCAGTAGATTACAGGGGGCTGCCAAAAACATTCAGTACTTC.

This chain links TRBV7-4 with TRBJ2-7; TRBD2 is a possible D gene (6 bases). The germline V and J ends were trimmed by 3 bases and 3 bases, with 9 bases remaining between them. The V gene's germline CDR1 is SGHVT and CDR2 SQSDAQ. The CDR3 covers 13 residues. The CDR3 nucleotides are TGTGCCAGCAGCTTTTGGAGGGGCTACGAGCAGTACTTC. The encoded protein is CASSFWRGYEQYF.

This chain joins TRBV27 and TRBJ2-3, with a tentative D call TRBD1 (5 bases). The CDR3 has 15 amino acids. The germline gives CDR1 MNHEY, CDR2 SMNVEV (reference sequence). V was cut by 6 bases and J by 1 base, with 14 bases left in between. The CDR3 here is CASRDRRVGTDTQYF. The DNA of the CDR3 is TGTGCCAGCAGGGATCGCAGGGTGGGCACAGATACGCAGTATTTT.

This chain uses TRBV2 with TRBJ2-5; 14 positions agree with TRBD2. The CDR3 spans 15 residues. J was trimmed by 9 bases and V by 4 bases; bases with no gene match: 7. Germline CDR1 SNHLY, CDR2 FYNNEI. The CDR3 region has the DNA TGTGCCAGCAGTGTTTTGACTAGCGGGAGGGCGGCCCAGTACTTC. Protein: CASSVLTSGRAAQYF.

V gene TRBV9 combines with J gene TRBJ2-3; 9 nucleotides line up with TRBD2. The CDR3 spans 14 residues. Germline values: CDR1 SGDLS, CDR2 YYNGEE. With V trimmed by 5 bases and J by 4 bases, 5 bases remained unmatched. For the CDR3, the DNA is TGTGCCAGCAGGGAAGCGGGGGGTTCAGATACGCAGTATTTT. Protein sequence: CASREAGGSDTQYF.

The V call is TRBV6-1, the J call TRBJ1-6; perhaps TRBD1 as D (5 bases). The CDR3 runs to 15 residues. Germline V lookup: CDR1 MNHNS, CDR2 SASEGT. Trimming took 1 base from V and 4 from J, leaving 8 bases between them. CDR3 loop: CASSEGGGYNSPLHF. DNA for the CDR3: TGTGCCAGCAGTGAAGGGGGGGGATATAATTCACCCCTCCACTTT.

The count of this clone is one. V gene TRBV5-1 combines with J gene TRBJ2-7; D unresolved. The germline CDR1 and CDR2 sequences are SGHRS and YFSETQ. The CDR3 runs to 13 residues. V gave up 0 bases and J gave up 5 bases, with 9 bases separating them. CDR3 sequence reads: CASSLERLNEQYF. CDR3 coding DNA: TGCGCCAGCAGCTTGGAGCGCTTGAACGAGCAGTACTTC.

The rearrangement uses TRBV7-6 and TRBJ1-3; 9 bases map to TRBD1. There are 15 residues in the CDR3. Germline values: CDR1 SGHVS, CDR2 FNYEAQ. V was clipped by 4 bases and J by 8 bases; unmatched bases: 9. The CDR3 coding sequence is TGTGCCAGCAGCTCGGGACAGGGTCCTTATGACACCATATATTTT. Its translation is CASSSGQGPYDTIYF.

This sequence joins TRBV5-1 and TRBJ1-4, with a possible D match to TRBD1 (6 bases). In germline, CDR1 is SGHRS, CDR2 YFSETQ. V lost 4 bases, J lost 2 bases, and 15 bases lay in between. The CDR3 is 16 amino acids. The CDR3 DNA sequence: TGCGCCAGCAGCGGGGGGGCACTTGGGACTAATGAAAAACTGTTTTTT. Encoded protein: CASSGGALGTNEKLFF.

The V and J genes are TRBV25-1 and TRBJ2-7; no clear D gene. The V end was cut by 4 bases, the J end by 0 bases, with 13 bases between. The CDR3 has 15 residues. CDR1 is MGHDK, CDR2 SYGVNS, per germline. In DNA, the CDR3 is TGTGCCAGCAGTGTATCAGCGCAGTACTCCTACGAGCAGTACTTC. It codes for CASSVSAQYSYEQYF.

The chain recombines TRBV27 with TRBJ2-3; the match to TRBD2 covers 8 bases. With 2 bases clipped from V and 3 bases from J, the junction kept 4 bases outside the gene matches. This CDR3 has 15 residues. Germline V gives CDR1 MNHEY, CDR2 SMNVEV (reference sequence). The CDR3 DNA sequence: TGTGCCAGCAGTTTAACGGGGGGGCCGACAGATACGCAGTATTTT. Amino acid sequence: CASSLTGGPTDTQYF.

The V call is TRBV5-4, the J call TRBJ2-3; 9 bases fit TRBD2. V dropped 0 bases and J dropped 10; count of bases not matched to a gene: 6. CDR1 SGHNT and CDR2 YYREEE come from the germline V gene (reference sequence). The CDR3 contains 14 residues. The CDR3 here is CASSLGREGRSQYF. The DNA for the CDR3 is TGTGCCAGCAGCTTGGGGCGGGAGGGCCGTTCGCAGTATTTT.

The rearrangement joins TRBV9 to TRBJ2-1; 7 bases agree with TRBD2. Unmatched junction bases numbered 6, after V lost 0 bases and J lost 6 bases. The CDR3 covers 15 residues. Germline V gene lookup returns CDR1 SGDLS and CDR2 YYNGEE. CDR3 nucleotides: TGTGCCAGCAGCGTAGCTGCGGGGGTGTTCAATGAGCAGTTCTTC. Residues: CASSVAAGVFNEQFF.